The text below deals with one TCR beta chain. Its matching antigen is unknown. V was pared by 3 bases and J by 10 bases, with 21 bases between. CDR1 is SGHTA and CDR2 is FQGNSA in the germline V gene. The CDR3 is 15 residues long. These data originate in a study of T cell responses to AZD1222 COVID-19 vaccine. Study observations and caveats: Increases in Spike-specific TCR breadth and depth were seen after two AZD1222 doses. Females outnumbered males among donors, who were mostly white British; clonal diversity was possibly underestimated.

Some clones are missing from TCRdb's copy, which holds only in-frame ones; the method was immunoSEQ multiplex PCR. The sample consists of 150,000 or so clones, 90% of them appearing once. Sequenced here: peripheral blood, sampled on day 0 of AZD1222 vaccination. This TCR came from an adult in good health. V gene TRBV7-2 combines with J gene TRBJ1-1; D ambiguous. As DNA, the CDR3 is TGTGCCAGCAGCTTGGGAAACGGACGGCCATCTGTAGCTTTCTTT. It codes for CASSLGNGRPSVAFF.